This TCR beta chain was profiled in a study of cytotoxic CD8 clonotypes in ibrutinib-treated CLL (dated by TCRdb to the early 2020s). Notes on the research overall: The cohort was composed of about a dozen relapsed/refractory and about 16 treatment-naive patients; IGHV unmutated status was identified in approximately 17 patients. Cryopreserved peripheral blood mononuclear cells were obtained before treatment, at response, and at either sustained remission or disease progression. Every sample from remission and from progressive disease was obtained while the patients were still on ibrutinib. Of the 90 or so participants in the trial, roughly 26 had longitudinal samples available. Samples at response were collected after a median of around twelve months of treatment, with a range of roughly 6 to 40 months. Responses were partial in roughly 25 patients and complete in 2; after median approximately 67 months follow-up, some 15 stayed in remission and 12 progressed. An average of roughly 270,000 productive templates and 94,082 productive rearrangements was obtained per sample.

On a MiSeq, deep resolution sequencing aimed for a depth between 1 in 1 million and 1 in 200,000 T cells, with each clonotype covered approximately 9.2x on average. The immunoSEQ hsTCRB Kit was used to generate the TCR beta libraries. The original methods were these. Data were analyzed with ImmunoSEQ Data Assistant and ImmunoSEQ Analyzer, with V, D and J genes assigned per IMGT definitions. Clonality, with values ranging from 0 to 1, was calculated as one minus the normalized Shannon entropy of productive rearrangement frequencies. Only overrepresented clonotypes making up at least 0.05% of the repertoire of each patient were included in the public clonotype analysis. About 13 age-matched healthy donor repertoires from immuneACCESS were used as controls for clonality. Entries here come from immuneACCESS through TCRdb and include only in-frame sequences with V and J called. Some clones fail to appear in such tables; in the studies checked, an unresolved V gene covers under half of the shortfall, and the cause of the remainder is unknown. Clone size and the V and J calls come from that table; the DNA yielded D and trimming. Within this sample are 35,000 to 40,000 clones, with less than 85% of them counted one time only. About 9.4% of the sample is taken by the ten largest.

The time point label corresponds to: progressive disease on ibrutinib. For TCR beta library preparation, about 2 micrograms of genomic DNA was extracted from cryopreserved PBMCs. Longitudinal blood samples from CLL patients receiving ibrutinib monotherapy were subjected to high-throughput TCR beta sequencing. The patients took part in an open-label, single-center phase 2 trial of ibrutinib monotherapy. This clone was seen only a few times. Its binding antigen is unknown. Base qualities were left out, and no much larger clone turns up one base away. Study-level results and caveats: Sampling times were not matched between sustained-remission and progressing patients, and lymph node repertoires were not studied. Public clonotypes were rare and either contracted or stayed stable during treatment, and the rise in clonality at ibrutinib response reflected the expansion of private clonotypes. At ibrutinib response clonality went up, during sustained remission it held steady, and at progression it dropped back toward baseline. Baseline clonality was found to be higher than that of age-matched healthy donors and was strongly correlated with circulating CD8+ T-cell counts.

The germline V gene yields SGHRS for CDR1 and YFSETQ for CDR2. Between the V and J ends, shortened by 2 bases and 7 bases respectively, the junction contains 15 bases. The CDR3 has 15 amino acids, counting the end cysteine and phenylalanine. Only CDR3 DNA is held: 45 bases, read in frame from base 1. Sequencing was performed on PBMCs, taken at disease progression, from a patient treated with ibrutinib. This TCR derives from a human donor with chronic lymphocytic leukemia. The chain employs TRBV5-1 and TRBJ1-4, with the D gene not clear enough to name. The CDR3 region has the sequence CASSLAGGMSEKLFF. Read as DNA, the sequence is TGCGCCAGCAGCTTAGCGGGTGGAATGTCTGAAAAACTGTTTTTT.